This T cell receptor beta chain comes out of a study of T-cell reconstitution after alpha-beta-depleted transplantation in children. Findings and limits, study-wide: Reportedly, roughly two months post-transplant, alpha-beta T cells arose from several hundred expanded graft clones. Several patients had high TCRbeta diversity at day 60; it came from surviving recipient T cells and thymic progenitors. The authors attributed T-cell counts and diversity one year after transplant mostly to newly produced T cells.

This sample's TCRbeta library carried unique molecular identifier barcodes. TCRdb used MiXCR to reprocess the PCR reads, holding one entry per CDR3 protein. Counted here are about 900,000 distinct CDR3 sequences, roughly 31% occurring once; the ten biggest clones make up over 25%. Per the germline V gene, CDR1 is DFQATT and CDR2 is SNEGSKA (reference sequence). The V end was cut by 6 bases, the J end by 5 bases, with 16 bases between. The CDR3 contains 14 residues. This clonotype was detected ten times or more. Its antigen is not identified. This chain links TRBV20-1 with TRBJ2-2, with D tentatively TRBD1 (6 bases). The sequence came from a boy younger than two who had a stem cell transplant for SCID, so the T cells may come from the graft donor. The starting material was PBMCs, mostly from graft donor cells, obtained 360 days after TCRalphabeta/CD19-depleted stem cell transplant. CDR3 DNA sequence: TGCAGTGCACCCATATCTAGGGGGACCGGGGAGCTGTTTTTT. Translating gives CSAPISRGTGELFF.